A single sample is the source of the 7 T cell receptor beta chains below, sequenced in a study of CD8+CD57+ T cells in acquired aplastic anemia. Researchers used genomic DNA as the template to profile TCR beta VDJ and CDR3. MiXCR, run by TCRdb on the reads, gives a single entry per CDR3 protein. The repertoire has about 200,000 distinct CDR3 sequences, less than 75% of them found once; the top ten carry roughly 50%. Sequenced patients had shown CD8+CD57+ cell expansion by flow cytometry. Sequencing was performed on sorted CD4+, CD8+, or CD8+CD57+ T cells (not recorded which) from PBMCs. These receptor sequences come from a human donor with aplastic anemia.

This clonotype was picked up a small number of times. This may be a read error, as it is one base from a much larger clone. The gene calls are TRBV9 and TRBJ1-1; D not resolved. Looked up from germline, CDR1 is SGDLS and CDR2 is YYNGEE. There are 15 residues in the CDR3. V was pared by 3 bases and J by 4 bases, with 16 bases between. Here the CDR3 DNA reads TGTGCCAGCAGCGCGTCGGAGGGTTTGGCCACTGAAGCTTTCTTT. Its protein product is CASSASEGLATEAFF.

CDR3 in DNA: TGTGCCAGCAGCTTGATGACTAGCGGGACGTACAATGAGCAGTTCTTC. It is translated as CASSLMTSGTYNEQFF. V gene TRBV7-6 combines with J gene TRBJ2-1, with 11 bases aligning to TRBD2. This CDR3 spans 16 amino acids. Germline CDR1 reads SGHVS; CDR2 reads FNYEAQ. With V trimmed by 3 bases and J by 4 bases, 5 bases remained unmatched.

The CDR3 nucleotides read TGCAGTGCTAGAAGGAGGGCAACTGAAGCTTTCTTT. This translates into CSARRRATEAFF. The chain recombines TRBV20-1 with TRBJ1-1; D uncertain. The CDR3 runs to 12 residues. CDR1 is DFQATT, CDR2 SNEGSKA, per germline (reference sequence). The germline V and J ends were trimmed by 2 bases and 5 bases, with 9 bases remaining between them.

In nucleotides, the CDR3 is TGTGCCAGCCGATTGACAGGGGGAGCGGGAGGCTACACCTTC. Its translation is CASRLTGGAGGYTF. The V gene is TRBV2, the J gene TRBJ1-2; 9 bases align to TRBD1. This CDR3 has 14 amino acids. In germline, CDR1 is SNHLY, CDR2 FYNNEI. J gave up 8 bases and V 8 bases, and 12 bases lay outside the gene matches.

The rearrangement joins TRBV7-2 to TRBJ2-3; tentative D call: TRBD2 (5 bases). V was shortened by 2 bases and J by 2 bases, with 17 bases between the two germline ends. The CDR3 length is 17 residues. Germline assignment: CDR1 SGHTA and CDR2 FQGNSA. This CDR3 is CASSLRAGEAATDTQYF. CDR3 nucleotides: TGTGCCAGCAGCTTAAGGGCGGGCGAGGCCGCCACAGATACGCAGTATTTT.

This clonotype was counted only a few times. The chain recombines TRBV7-8 with TRBJ1-5, with D unclear. The CDR3 loop spans 19 amino acids. CDR1 and CDR2 (germline): SGHVS, FQNEAQ. Trimming took 1 base from V and 4 from J, leaving 23 bases between them. The CDR3 DNA reads TGTGCCAGCAGCTTAGATCAGGCGGCAGCCAATAGCGGAAATCAGCCCCAGCATTTT. This sequence encodes CASSLDQAAANSGNQPQHF.

The rearrangement joins TRBV15 to TRBJ1-4; D gene ambiguous. V dropped 0 bases and J dropped 3 bases, with 14 bases sitting between them. CDR1 is LNHNV, CDR2 YYDKDF, per germline (reference sequence). The CDR3 sequence is 17 residues long. CDR3 in DNA: TGTGCCACCAGCAGAGATGTTCTGGGGAATGCTAATGAAAAACTGTTTTTT. As protein: CATSRDVLGNANEKLFF.